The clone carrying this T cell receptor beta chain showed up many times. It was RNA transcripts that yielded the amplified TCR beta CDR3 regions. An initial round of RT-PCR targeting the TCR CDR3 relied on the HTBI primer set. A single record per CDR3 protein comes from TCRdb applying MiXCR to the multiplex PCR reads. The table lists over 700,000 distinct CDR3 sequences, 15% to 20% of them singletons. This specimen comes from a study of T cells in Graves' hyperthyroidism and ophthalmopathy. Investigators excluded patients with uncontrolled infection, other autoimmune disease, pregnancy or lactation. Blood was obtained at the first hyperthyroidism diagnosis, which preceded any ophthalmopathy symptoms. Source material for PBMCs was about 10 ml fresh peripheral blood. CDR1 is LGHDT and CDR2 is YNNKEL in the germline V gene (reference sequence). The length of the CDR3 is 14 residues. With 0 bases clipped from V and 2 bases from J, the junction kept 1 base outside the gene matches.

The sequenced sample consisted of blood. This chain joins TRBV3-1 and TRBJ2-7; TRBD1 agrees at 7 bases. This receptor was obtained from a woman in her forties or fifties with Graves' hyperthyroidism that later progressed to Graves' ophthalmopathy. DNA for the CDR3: TGTGCCAGCAGCCAAGAGACAGGGACCTACGAGCAGTACTTC. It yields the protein CASSQETGTYEQYF.